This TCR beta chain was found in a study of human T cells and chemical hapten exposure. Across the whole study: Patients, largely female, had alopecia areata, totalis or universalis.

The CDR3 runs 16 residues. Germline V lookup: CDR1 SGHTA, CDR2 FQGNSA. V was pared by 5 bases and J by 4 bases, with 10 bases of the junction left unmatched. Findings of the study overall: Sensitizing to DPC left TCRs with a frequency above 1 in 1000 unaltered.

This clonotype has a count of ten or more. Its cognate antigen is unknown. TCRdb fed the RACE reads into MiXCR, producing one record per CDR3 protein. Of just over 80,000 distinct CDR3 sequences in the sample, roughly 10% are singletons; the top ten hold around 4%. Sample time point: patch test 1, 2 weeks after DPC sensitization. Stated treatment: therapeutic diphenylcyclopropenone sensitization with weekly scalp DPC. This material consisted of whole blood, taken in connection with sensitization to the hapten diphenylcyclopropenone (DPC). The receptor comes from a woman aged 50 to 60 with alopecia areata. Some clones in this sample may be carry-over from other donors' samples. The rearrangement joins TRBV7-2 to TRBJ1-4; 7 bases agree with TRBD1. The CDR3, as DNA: TGTGCCAGCAGCAGAAACAGGGGTCCTCTTAATGAAAAACTGTTTTTT. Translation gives CASSRNRGPLNEKLFF. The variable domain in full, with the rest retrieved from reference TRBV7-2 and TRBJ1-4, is GAGVSQSPSNKVTEKGKDVELRCDPISGHTALYWYRQSLGQGLEFLIYFQGNSAPDKSGLPSDRFSAERTGGSVSTLTIQRTQQEDSAVYLCASSRNRGPLNEKLFFGSGTQLSVL.